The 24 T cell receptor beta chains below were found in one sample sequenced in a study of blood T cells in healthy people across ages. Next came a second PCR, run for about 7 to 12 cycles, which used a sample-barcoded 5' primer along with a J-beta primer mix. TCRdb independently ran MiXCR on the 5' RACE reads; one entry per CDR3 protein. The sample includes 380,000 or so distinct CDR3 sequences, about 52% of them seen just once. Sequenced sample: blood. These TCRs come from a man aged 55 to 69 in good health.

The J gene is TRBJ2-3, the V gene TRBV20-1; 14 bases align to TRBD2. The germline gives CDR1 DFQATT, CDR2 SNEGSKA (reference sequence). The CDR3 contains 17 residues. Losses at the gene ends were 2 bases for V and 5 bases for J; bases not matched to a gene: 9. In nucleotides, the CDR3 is TGCAGTGCTAGACCCCCGGGACTAGCGGGAGTAATAGATACGCAGTATTTT. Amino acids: CSARPPGLAGVIDTQYF.

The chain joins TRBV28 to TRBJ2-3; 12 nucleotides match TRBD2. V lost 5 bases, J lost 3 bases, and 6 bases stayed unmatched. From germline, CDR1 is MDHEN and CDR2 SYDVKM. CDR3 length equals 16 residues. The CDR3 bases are TGTGCCAGCAGTCCCGGACTAGCGGGACGAACAGATACGCAGTATTTT. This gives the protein CASSPGLAGRTDTQYF.

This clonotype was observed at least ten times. The CDR3 DNA follows: TGCAGTGCTCGCAGACAGTCGAACTCCTACGAGCAGTACTTC. Its protein product is CSARRQSNSYEQYF. The rearrangement links TRBV20-1 to TRBJ2-7; tentative D call: TRBD1 (5 bases). V lost 5 bases to trimming and J lost 0 bases, with 14 bases between them. From germline, CDR1 is DFQATT and CDR2 SNEGSKA (reference sequence). This CDR3 comprises 14 residues.

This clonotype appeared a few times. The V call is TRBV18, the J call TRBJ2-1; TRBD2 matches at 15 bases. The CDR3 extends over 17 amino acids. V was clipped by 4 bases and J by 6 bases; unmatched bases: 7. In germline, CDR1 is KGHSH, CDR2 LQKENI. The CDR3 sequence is CASSHRTSGRASNEQFF. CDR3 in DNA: TGTGCCAGCTCACACAGGACTAGCGGGAGGGCCTCCAATGAGCAGTTCTTC.

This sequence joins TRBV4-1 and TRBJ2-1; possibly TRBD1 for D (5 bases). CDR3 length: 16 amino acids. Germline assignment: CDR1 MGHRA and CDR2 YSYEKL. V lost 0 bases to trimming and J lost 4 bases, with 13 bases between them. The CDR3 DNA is TGCGCCAGCAGCCAAGAGCCGGACATTCGTTACAATGAGCAGTTCTTC. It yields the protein CASSQEPDIRYNEQFF.

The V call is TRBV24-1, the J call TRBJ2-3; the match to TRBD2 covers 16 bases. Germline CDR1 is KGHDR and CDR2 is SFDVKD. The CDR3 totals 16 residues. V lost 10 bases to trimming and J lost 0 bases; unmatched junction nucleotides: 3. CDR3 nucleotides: TGTGCCACGGGGACTAGCGGGAGGGATAGCACAGATACGCAGTATTTT. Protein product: CATGTSGRDSTDTQYF.

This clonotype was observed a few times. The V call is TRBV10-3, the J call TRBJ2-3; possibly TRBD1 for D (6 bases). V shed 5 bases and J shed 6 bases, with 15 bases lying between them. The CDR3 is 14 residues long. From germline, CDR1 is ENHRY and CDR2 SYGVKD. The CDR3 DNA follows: TGTGCCATCAGTCTGGACAGTTTCACGGATACGCAGTATTTT. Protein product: CAISLDSFTDTQYF.

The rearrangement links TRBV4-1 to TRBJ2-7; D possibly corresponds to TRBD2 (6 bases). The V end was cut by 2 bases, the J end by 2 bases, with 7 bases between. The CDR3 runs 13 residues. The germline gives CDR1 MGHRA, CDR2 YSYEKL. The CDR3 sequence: CASSQPGAYEQYF. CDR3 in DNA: TGCGCCAGCAGCCAACCGGGGGCCTACGAGCAGTACTTC.

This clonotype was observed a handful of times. The CDR3, as DNA: TGTGCCAGCAGCCCTAAAGGGACTAGCGGGAGGGCAGATACGCAGTATTTT. Protein: CASSPKGTSGRADTQYF. V and J are TRBV7-6 and TRBJ2-3, with 16 nucleotides matching TRBD2. V dropped 5 bases and J dropped 4; count of bases not matched to a gene: 6. Germline CDR1 is SGHVS and CDR2 is FNYEAQ. This CDR3 spans 17 amino acids. The variable domain in full, completed from reference TRBV7-6 and TRBJ2-3, reads GAGVSQSPRYKVTKRGQDVALRCDPISGHVSLYWYRQALGQGPEFLTYFNYEAQQDKSGLPNDRFSAERPEGSISTLTIQRTEQRDSAMYRCASSPKGTSGRADTQYFGPGTRLTVL.

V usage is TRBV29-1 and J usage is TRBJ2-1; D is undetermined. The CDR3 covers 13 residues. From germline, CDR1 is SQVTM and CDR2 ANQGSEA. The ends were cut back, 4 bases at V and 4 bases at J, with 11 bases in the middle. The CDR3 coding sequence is TGCAGCGTTGCTTCGCTGGAGTACAATGAGCAGTTCTTC. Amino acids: CSVASLEYNEQFF.

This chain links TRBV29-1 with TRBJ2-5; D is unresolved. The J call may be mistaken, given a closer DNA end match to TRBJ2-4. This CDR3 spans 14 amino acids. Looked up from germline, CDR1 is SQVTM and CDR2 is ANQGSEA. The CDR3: CSVDPKAPEDIQYF. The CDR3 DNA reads TGCAGCGTTGATCCGAAGGCCCCTGAGGACATTCAGTACTTC.

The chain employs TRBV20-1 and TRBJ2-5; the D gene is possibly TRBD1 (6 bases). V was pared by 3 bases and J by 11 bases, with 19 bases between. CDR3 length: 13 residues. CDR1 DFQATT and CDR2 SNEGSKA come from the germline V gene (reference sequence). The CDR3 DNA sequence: TGCAGTGCTAGTAGACAGACAGGCAATGAGCAGTACTTC. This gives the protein CSASRQTGNEQYF.

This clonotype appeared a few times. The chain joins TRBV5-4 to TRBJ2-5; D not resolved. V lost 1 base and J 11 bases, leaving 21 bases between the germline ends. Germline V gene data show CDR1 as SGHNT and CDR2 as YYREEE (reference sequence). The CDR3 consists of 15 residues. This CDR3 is CASSLSYPTGNEQYF. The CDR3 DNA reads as TGTGCCAGCAGCTTGAGCTACCCGACGGGCAATGAGCAGTACTTC.

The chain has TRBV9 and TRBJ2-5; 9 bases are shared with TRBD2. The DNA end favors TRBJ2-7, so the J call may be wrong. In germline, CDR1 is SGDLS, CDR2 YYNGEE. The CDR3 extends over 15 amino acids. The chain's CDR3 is CASSVGAGGIYEQYF. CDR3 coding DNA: TGTGCCAGCAGCGTCGGGGCGGGGGGGATTTACGAGCAGTACTTC.

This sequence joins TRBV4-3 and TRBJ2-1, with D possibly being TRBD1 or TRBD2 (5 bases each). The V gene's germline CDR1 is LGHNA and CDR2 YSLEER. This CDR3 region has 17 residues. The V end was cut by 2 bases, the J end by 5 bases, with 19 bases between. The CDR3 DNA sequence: TGCGCCAGCAGCCAACTCGCCTATGGGGGATTTAACAATGAGCAGTTCTTC. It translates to CASSQLAYGGFNNEQFF.

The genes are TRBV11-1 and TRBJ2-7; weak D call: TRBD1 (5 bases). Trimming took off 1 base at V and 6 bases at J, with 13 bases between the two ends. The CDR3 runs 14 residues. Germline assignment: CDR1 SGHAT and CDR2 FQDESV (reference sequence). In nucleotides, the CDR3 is TGTGCCAGCAGCTTAGGGGGCGCGTCGCGCGAGCAGTACTTC. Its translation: CASSLGGASREQYF.

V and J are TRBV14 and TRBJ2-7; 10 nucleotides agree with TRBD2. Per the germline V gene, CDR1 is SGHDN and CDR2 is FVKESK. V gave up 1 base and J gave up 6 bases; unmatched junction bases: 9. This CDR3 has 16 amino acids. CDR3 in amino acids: CASSQGPLAGGGEQYF. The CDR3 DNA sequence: TGTGCCAGCAGCCAAGGCCCCTTAGCGGGAGGTGGCGAGCAGTACTTC. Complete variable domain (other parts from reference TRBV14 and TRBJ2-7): EAGVTQFPSHSVIEKGQTVTLRCDPISGHDNLYWYRRVMGKEIKFLLHFVKESKQDESGMPNNRFLAERTGGTYSTLKVQPAELEDSGVYFCASSQGPLAGGGEQYFGPGTRLTVT.

The CDR3, as DNA: TGTGCCAGCAGCGACTCCCGCGGGACTAGAGGGACCCAGTACTTC. This codes for CASSDSRGTRGTQYF. J is TRBJ2-5 and V is TRBV7-2, with 8 positions matching TRBD2. The CDR3 has 15 residues. Trimming removed 5 bases from V and 7 bases from J; junction bases left unmatched: 12. Germline loops: CDR1 SGHTA, CDR2 FQGNSA.

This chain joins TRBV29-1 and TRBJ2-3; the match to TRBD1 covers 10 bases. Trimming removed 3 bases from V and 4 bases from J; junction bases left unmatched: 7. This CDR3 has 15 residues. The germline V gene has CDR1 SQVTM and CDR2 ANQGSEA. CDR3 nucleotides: TGCAGCGTTGAGTCTGGGACAGGGGACCCAGATACGCAGTATTTT. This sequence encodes CSVESGTGDPDTQYF.

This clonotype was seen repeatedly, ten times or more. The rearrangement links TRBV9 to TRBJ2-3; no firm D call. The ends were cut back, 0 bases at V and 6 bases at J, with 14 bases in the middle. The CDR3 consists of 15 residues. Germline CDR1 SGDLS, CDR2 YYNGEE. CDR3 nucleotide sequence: TGTGCCAGCAGCGTAGGGACGTTCGAAAGGGATACGCAGTATTTT. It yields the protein CASSVGTFERDTQYF.

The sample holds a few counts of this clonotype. The CDR3 is CASSLGRVENTQYF. For the CDR3, the DNA is TGCGCCAGCAGCTTGGGCAGGGTAGAGAATACGCAGTATTTT. The chain employs TRBV5-1 and TRBJ2-3; D perhaps matches TRBD1 (5 bases). The CDR3 length is 14 residues. Per germline, CDR1 SGHRS and CDR2 YFSETQ. Trimming left V 0 bases short and J 7 bases short, with 12 bases between.

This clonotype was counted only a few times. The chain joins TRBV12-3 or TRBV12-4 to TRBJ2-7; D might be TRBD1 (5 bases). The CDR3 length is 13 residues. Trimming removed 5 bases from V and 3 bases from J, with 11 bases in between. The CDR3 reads CASSISTGYEQYF. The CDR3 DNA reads TGTGCCAGCAGTATTTCTACAGGCTACGAGCAGTACTTC.

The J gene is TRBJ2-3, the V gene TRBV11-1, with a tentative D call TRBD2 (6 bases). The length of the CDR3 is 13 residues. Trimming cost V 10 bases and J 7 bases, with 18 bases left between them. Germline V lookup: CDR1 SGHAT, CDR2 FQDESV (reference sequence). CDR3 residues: CATEILRGNTQYF. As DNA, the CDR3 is TGTGCCACCGAAATTCTACGGGGGAATACGCAGTATTTT.

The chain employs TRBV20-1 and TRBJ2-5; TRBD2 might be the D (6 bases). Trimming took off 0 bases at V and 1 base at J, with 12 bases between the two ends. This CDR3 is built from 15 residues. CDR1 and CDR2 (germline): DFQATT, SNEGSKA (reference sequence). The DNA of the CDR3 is TGCAGTGCTAGAGATCCCCAGACTAGCCAAGAGACCCAGTACTTC. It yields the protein CSARDPQTSQETQYF.